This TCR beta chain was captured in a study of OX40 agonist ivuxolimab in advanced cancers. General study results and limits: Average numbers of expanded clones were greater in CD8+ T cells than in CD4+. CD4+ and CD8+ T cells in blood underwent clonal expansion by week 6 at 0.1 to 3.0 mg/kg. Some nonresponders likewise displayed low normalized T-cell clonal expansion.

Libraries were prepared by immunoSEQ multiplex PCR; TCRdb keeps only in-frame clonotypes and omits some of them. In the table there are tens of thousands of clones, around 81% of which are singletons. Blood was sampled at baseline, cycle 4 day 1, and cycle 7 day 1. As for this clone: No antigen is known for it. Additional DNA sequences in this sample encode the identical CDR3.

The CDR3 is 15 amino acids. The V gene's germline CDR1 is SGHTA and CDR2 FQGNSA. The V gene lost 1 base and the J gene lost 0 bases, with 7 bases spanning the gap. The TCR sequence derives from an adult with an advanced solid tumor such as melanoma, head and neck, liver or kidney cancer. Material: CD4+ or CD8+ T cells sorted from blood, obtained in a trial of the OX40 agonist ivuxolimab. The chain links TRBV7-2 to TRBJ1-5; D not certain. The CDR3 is CASSLDGYSNQPQHF. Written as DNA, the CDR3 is TGTGCCAGCAGCTTAGATGGTTATAGCAATCAGCCCCAGCATTTT. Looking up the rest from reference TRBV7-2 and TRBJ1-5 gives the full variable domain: GAGVSQSPSNKVTEKGKDVELRCDPISGHTALYWYRQSLGQGLEFLIYFQGNSAPDKSGLPSDRFSAERTGGSVSTLTIQRTQQEDSAVYLCASSLDGYSNQPQHFGDGTRLSIL.